The 7 T cell receptor beta chains below were found in one sample sequenced in a study of blood T cells in healthy people across ages. The second PCR ran about 6 to 11 cycles with a sample-barcoded 5' primer and J-beta primers. A single record per CDR3 protein comes from TCRdb applying MiXCR to the 5' RACE reads. This sample carries some 800,000 distinct CDR3 sequences, roughly 44% of them seen once, and the ten largest clones take 15% to 25%. Sequences were obtained from blood. All receptors come from a man in his sixties in good health.

V and J are TRBV9 and TRBJ2-3; TRBD2 is a possible D gene (7 bases). The germline V gene has CDR1 SGDLS and CDR2 YYNGEE. The V end lost 3 bases, the J end lost 5 bases, and 13 bases lay between the germline ends. The CDR3 loop spans 14 amino acids. Here the CDR3 DNA reads TGTGCCAGCAGCGGGCGGGGGCGGGGAGATACGCAGTATTTT. Amino acids: CASSGRGRGDTQYF.

A single count supports this clonotype. The chain links TRBV20-1 to TRBJ1-2, with 8 positions matching TRBD1. This CDR3 contains 16 residues. CDR1 DFQATT and CDR2 SNEGSKA come from the germline V gene (reference sequence). Losses at the gene ends were 0 bases for V and 12 bases for J; bases not matched to a gene: 18. The CDR3 sequence: CSARDPDRGKVKGHTF. Here the CDR3 DNA reads TGCAGTGCTAGAGATCCCGACAGGGGAAAAGTGAAGGGCCACACCTTC.

This clonotype was recorded a few times. The chain carries TRBV28 and TRBJ2-2; 7 bases map to TRBD1. This CDR3 comprises 15 residues. Germline trimming cut 2 bases from V and 4 bases from J; bases unmatched to any gene: 4. The V gene's germline CDR1 is MDHEN and CDR2 SYDVKM. The CDR3 loop is CASSLPGQATGELFF. The DNA of the CDR3 is TGTGCCAGCAGTTTACCCGGACAGGCCACCGGGGAGCTGTTTTTT. The full variable domain, in which reference TRBV28 and TRBJ2-2 provide the parts outside the CDR3, is DVKVTQSSRYLVKRTGEKVFLECVQDMDHENMFWYRQDPGLGLRLIYFSYDVKMKEKGDIPEGYSVSREKKERFSLILESASTNQTSMYLCASSLPGQATGELFFGEGSRLTVL.

The chain has TRBV6-5 and TRBJ2-5, with 11 bases fitting TRBD2. Germline assignment: CDR1 MNHEY and CDR2 SVGAGI. The CDR3 runs to 15 residues. V gave up 2 bases and J gave up 3 bases; unmatched junction bases: 2. The CDR3 DNA is TGTGCCAGCAGTTACGGGACTAGCGGTGAAGAGACCCAGTACTTC. Translating it yields CASSYGTSGEETQYF.

The sample holds a few counts of this clonotype. The chain recombines TRBV6-1 with TRBJ2-7, with D perhaps matching TRBD2 (8 bases). The length of the CDR3 is 14 residues. CDR1 and CDR2 from the germline V gene are MNHNS and SASEGT. V was clipped by 6 bases and J by 5 bases, with 17 bases between them. The CDR3 here is CASSNGGDSHEQYF. The CDR3 DNA is TGTGCCAGCAGCAACGGGGGGGACAGCCACGAGCAGTACTTC.

This clonotype was counted a few times. The chain combines TRBV7-9 with TRBJ2-5, with D hard to call. The CDR3 has 13 residues. Trimming pared 4 bases from V and 2 bases from J, leaving 8 bases between. In germline, CDR1 is SEHNR, CDR2 FQNEAQ (reference sequence). The DNA for the CDR3 is TGTGCCAGCAGCTCACGATCACAAGAGACCCAGTACTTC. It specifies CASSSRSQETQYF.

This clonotype was seen a few times. The chain couples TRBV7-3 to TRBJ2-1; D possibly corresponds to TRBD2 (6 bases). The CDR3 sequence is 16 residues long. Germline CDR1 reads SGHTA; CDR2 reads FQGTGA. V lost 5 bases and J 6 bases, leaving 20 bases between the germline ends. CDR3 sequence: CASSRSGTPGFNEQFF. CDR3 coding DNA: TGTGCCAGCAGCCGATCCGGGACTCCAGGCTTCAATGAGCAGTTCTTC.